Detailed here is one T cell receptor (beta chain). Methods used by the authors: For nucleated cells, counts were estimated from reference gene primer amplification. Clones were read by immunoSEQ multiplex PCR, and TCRdb kept only the in-frame ones, dropping some. V, J and clone size are taken as reported in that table, and D and trimming were inferred from the DNA itself. Seen here are tens of thousands of clones, approximately 78% observed once, and the top ten hold about 12%. This record belongs to a study of blood T cell repertoires in COVID-19. CDR3 size: 14 residues. Germline CDR1 reads PRHDT; CDR2 reads FYEKMQ (reference sequence). Trimming cost V 4 bases and J 1 base, with 8 bases left between them.

Sequenced: peripheral blood. This TCR came from a human donor in a cohort sampled during active COVID-19. The gene calls are TRBV13 and TRBJ2-1; D is uncertain. This CDR3 is CASSWWRSYNEQFF. For the CDR3, the DNA is TGTGCCAGCAGCTGGTGGCGGTCCTACAATGAGCAGTTCTTC.